Shown below are 2 T cell receptor beta chains from a single sample sequenced in a study of blood T cell repertoires in COVID-19. Clones were read by immunoSEQ multiplex PCR, and TCRdb kept only the in-frame ones, dropping some. The top ten hold 4% of the sample, which has approximately 200,000 clones, 88% seen once. The source material was peripheral blood. The receptors shown here come from a woman younger than 45 with acute or convalescent COVID-19.

The chain combines TRBV14 with TRBJ2-3; 8 bases fit TRBD1. Germline assignment: CDR1 SGHDN and CDR2 FVKESK. J gave up 12 bases and V 5 bases, and 10 bases lay outside the gene matches. The length of the CDR3 is 13 residues. The CDR3 loop reads CASSSNFRGRQYF. The CDR3 DNA is TGTGCCAGCAGCTCAAACTTCAGGGGGCGCCAGTATTTT.

The rearrangement links TRBV19 to TRBJ1-2; D is uncertain. The CDR3 sequence is 15 residues long. Germline V gene sequence: CDR1 LNHDA, CDR2 SQIVND (reference sequence). Trimming left V 7 bases short and J 0 bases short, with 15 bases between. CDR3 loop: CASMKATPANYGYTF. CDR3 sequence (DNA): TGTGCCAGTATGAAAGCGACCCCGGCTAACTATGGCTACACCTTC.